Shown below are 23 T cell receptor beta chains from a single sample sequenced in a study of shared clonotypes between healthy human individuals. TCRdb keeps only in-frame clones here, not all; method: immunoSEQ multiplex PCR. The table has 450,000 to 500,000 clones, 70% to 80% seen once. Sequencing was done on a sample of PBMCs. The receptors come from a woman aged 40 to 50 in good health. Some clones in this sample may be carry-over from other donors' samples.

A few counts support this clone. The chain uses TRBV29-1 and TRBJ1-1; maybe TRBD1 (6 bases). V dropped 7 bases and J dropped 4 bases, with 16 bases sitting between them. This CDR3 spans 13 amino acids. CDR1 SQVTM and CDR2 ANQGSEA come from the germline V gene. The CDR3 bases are TGCAGCGCACTGACAGGCCTCGGCACTGAAGCTTTCTTT. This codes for CSALTGLGTEAFF. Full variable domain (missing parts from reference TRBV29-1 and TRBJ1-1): SAVISQKPSRDICQRGTSLTIQCQVDSQVTMMFWYRQQPGQSLTLIATANQGSEATYESGFVIDKFPISRPNLTFSTLTVSNMSPEDSSIYLCSALTGLGTEAFFGQGTRLTVV.

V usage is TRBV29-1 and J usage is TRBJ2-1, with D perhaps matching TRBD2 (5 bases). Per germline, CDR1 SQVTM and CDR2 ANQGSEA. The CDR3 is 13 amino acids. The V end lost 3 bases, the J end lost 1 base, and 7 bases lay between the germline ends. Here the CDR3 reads CSVEERSYNEQFF. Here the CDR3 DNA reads TGCAGCGTTGAGGAGCGGTCCTACAATGAGCAGTTCTTC.

CDR3 protein: CASSLERTVNTEAFF. The CDR3 coding sequence is TGTGCCAGCAGCTTAGAACGGACAGTGAACACTGAAGCTTTCTTT. The genes are TRBV7-6 and TRBJ1-1, with D maybe TRBD1 (6 bases). Per germline, CDR1 SGHVS and CDR2 FNYEAQ. V dropped 1 base and J dropped 0 bases, with 9 bases sitting between them. CDR3 length equals 15 residues.

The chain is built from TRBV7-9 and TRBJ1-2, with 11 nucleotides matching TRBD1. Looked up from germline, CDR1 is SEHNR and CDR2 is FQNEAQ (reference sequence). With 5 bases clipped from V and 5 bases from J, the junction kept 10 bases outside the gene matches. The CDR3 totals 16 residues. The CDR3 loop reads CASSTTGQGVSYGYTF. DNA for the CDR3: TGTGCCAGCAGCACGACGGGACAGGGGGTTAGTTATGGCTACACCTTC.

The CDR3 loop reads CASNTGDRGWAEAFF. In DNA, the CDR3 is TGTGCCAGCAATACAGGGGACAGGGGGTGGGCTGAAGCTTTCTTT. This chain links TRBV25-1 with TRBJ1-1, with 11 bases that match TRBD1. This CDR3 contains 15 residues. After removal of 7 bases from V and 6 bases from J, the junction contained 10 bases not matched to a gene. Germline CDR1 MGHDK, CDR2 SYGVNS.

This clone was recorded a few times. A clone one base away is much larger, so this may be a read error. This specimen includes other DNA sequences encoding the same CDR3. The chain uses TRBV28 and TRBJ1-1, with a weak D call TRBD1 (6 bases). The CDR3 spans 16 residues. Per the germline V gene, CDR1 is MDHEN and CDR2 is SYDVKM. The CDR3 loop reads CASSLYPRVRDTEAFF. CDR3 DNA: TGTGCCAGCAGTTTATACCCCAGGGTTAGGGACACCGAAGCTTTCTTT.

Here the CDR3 reads CASSPTYRDRPGYTF. In DNA form, the CDR3 reads TGTGCCAGCTCACCTACATACAGGGACAGACCTGGCTACACCTTC. The V call is TRBV18, the J call TRBJ1-2; 7 bases agree with TRBD1. With 3 bases clipped from V and 7 bases from J, the junction kept 11 bases outside the gene matches. Germline V gene data show CDR1 as KGHSH and CDR2 as LQKENI. The CDR3 is 15 amino acids.

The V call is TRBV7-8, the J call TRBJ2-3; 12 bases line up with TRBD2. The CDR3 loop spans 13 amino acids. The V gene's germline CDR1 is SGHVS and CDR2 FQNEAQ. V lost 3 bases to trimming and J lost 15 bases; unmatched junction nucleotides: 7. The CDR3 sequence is CASSFRTSGKYYF. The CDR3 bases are TGTGCCAGCAGCTTCCGGACTAGCGGGAAATACTATTTT. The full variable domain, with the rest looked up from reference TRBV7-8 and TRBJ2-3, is GAGVSQSPRYKVAKRGQDVALRCDPISGHVSLFWYQQALGQGPEFLTYFQNEAQLDKSGLPSDRFFAERPEGSVSTLKIQRTQQEDSAVYLCASSFRTSGKYYFGPGTRLTVL.

The chain's CDR3 is CASSLSEGHTDTQYF. The CDR3 nucleotides are TGTGCCAGCAGTTTATCGGAGGGCCACACAGATACGCAGTATTTT. This chain uses TRBV27 with TRBJ2-3; tentative D call: TRBD2 (6 bases). The CDR3 consists of 15 residues. Germline loops: CDR1 MNHEY, CDR2 SMNVEV (reference sequence). V lost 0 bases to trimming and J lost 2 bases, with 9 bases between them.

The CDR3: CSVSPSSGGPGETQYF. The CDR3 DNA reads TGCAGCGTTAGCCCCTCGTCGGGAGGGCCGGGGGAGACCCAGTACTTC. The gene calls are TRBV29-1 and TRBJ2-5, with 8 bases that match TRBD2. The CDR3 spans 16 residues. Per the germline V gene, CDR1 is SQVTM and CDR2 is ANQGSEA. After removal of 5 bases from V and 5 bases from J, the junction contained 16 bases not matched to a gene.

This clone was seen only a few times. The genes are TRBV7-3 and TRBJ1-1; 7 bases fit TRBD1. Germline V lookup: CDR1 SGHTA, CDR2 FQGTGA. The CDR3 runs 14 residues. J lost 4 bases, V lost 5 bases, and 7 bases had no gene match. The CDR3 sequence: CASSPQGGGTEAFF. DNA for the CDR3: TGTGCCAGCAGCCCCCAGGGGGGTGGCACTGAAGCTTTCTTT.

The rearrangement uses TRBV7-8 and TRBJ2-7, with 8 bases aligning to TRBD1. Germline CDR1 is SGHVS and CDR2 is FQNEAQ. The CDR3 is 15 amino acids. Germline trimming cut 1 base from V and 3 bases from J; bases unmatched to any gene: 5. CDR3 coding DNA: TGTGCCAGCAGCTTAGGGACAGGGTTTTTCTACGAGCAGTACTTC. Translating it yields CASSLGTGFFYEQYF.

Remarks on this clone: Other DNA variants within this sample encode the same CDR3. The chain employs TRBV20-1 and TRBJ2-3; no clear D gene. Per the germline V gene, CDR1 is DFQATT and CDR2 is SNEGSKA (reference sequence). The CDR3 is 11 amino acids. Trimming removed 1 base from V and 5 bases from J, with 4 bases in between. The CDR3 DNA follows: TGCAGTGCTAGAGTTAGAGATACGCAGTATTTT. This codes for CSARVRDTQYF.

CDR3 sequence: CASSPGVAGILYNEQFF. In nucleotides, the CDR3 is TGCGCCAGCAGCCCGGGGGTAGCGGGCATCCTCTACAATGAGCAGTTCTTC. The chain employs TRBV5-1 and TRBJ2-1, with 7 bases matching TRBD2. This CDR3 spans 17 amino acids. J was trimmed by 3 bases and V by 4 bases; bases with no gene match: 13. Germline CDR1 is SGHRS and CDR2 is YFSETQ.

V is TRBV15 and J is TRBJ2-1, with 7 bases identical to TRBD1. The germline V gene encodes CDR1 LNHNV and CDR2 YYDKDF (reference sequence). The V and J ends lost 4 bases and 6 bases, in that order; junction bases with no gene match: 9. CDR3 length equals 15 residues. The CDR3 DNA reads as TGTGCCACCAGCAATGGCTACCAGGGGGTCAATGAGCAGTTCTTC. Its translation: CATSNGYQGVNEQFF.

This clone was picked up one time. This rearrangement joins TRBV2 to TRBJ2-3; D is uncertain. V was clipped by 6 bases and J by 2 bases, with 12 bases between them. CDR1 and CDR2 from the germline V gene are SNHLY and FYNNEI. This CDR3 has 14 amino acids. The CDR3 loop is CASSGLGNTDTQYF. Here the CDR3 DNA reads TGTGCCAGCAGCGGTCTAGGAAACACAGATACGCAGTATTTT.

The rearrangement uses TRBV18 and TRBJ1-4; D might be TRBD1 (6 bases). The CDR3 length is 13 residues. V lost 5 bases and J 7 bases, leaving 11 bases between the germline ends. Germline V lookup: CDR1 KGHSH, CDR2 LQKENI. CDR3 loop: CASSIGQREKLFF. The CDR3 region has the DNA TGTGCCAGCTCAATCGGACAGCGTGAAAAACTGTTTTTT.

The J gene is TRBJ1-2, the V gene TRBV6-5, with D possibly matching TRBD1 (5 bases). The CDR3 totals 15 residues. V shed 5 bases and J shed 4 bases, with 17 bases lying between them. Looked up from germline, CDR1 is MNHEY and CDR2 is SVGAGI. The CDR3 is CASSNPDRGGYGYTF. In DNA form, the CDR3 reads TGTGCCAGCAGTAACCCGGACCGGGGGGGCTATGGCTACACCTTC.

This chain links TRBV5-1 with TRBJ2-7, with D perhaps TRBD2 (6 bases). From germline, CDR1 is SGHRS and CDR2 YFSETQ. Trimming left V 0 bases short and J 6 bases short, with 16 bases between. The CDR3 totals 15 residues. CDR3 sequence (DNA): TGCGCCAGCAGCTTGGACGGGACCTACGGGGGCGAGCAGTACTTC. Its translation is CASSLDGTYGGEQYF.

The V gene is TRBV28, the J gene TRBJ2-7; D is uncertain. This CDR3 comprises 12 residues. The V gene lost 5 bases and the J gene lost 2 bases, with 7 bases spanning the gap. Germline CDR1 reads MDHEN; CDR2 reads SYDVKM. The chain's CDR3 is CASSPHTYEQYF. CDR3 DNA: TGTGCCAGCAGTCCCCACACCTACGAGCAGTACTTC.

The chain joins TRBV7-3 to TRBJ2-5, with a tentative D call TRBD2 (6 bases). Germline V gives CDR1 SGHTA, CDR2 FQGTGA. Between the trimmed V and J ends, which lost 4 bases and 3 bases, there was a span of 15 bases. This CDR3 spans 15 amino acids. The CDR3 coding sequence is TGTGCCAGCAGCTCGGACACTAGCACCGAAGAGACCCAGTACTTC. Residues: CASSSDTSTEETQYF.

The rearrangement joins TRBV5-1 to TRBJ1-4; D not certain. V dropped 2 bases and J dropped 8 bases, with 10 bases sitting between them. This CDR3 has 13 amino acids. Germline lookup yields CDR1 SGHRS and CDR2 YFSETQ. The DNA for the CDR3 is TGCGCCAGCAGCTTCCGGGTGAAGGAAAAACTGTTTTTT. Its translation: CASSFRVKEKLFF. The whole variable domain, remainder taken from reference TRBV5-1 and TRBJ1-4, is KAGVTQTPRYLIKTRGQQVTLSCSPISGHRSVSWYQQTPGQGLQFLFEYFSETQRNKGNFPGRFSGRQFSNSRSEMNVSTLELGDSALYLCASSFRVKEKLFFGSGTQLSVL.

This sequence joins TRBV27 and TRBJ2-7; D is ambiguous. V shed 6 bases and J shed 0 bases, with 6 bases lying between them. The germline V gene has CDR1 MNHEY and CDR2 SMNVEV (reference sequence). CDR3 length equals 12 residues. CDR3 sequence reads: CASSYSSYEQYF. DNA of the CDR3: TGTGCCAGCAGCTATAGCTCCTACGAGCAGTACTTC.